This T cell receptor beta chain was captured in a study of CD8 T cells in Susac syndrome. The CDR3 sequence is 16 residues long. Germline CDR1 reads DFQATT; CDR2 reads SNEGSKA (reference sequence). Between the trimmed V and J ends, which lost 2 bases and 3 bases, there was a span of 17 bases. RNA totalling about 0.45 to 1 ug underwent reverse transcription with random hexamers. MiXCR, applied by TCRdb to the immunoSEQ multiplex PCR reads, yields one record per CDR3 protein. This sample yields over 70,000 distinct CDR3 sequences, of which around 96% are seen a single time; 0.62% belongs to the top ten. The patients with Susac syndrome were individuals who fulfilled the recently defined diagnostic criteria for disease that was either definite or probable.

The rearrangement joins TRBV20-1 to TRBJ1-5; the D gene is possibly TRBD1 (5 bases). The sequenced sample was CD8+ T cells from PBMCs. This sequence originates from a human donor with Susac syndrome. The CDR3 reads CSARSSLGGFNQPQHF. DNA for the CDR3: TGCAGTGCTAGAAGTTCCCTGGGGGGGTTCAATCAGCCCCAGCATTTT.